This TCR beta chain was recovered during a study of response to subunit inactivated influenza vaccine. About this clonotype: The antigen remains undetermined.

General study points: Every seasonal influenza vaccination brings in few new T cells, the authors suggested.

Each CDR3 protein gets one entry after TCRdb re-called the RT-PCR reads with MiXCR. The sample yields 400,000 to 550,000 distinct CDR3 sequences, roughly 25% seen once. The CDR3 has 17 amino acids. V gave up 8 bases and J gave up 6 bases, with 26 bases separating them. The germline V gene encodes CDR1 LNHNV and CDR2 YYDKDF (reference sequence). This rearrangement joins TRBV15 to TRBJ2-1; a possible D gene is TRBD2 (7 bases). Material: CD4+ T cells sorted from PBMCs, obtained approximately 5 days after vaccination. The clonotype originates from a man aged 50 to 59 who received an inactivated influenza vaccine. In DNA, the CDR3 is TGTGCCACCGACCAGGGGAGGGGTATACTACGAGGCAATGAGCAGTTCTTC. Amino acid sequence: CATDQGRGILRGNEQFF.